The 28 T cell receptor beta chains below were found in one sample sequenced in a study of T cell repertoires in cytomegalovirus infection. TCRdb called the reads again in MiXCR, with one record for every CDR3 protein. The sample includes about 770,000 distinct CDR3 sequences, about 28% of them seen just once. These receptors have no identified antigens. The sequencing used cultured CD8+ T cells from PBMCs, collected from culture after CMV antigen stimulation. These receptors were taken from a human donor in good health (CMV status not recorded). Some clones in this sample may be carry-over from other donors' samples.

This clonotype was recorded at least ten times. The DNA for the CDR3 is TGTGCCAGCAGTTACGGACAGGGATTAAATCAGCCCCAGCATTTT. Its translation is CASSYGQGLNQPQHF. V and J are TRBV12-3 or TRBV12-4 and TRBJ1-5; 8 bases are a match to TRBD1. Trimming took 4 bases from V and 4 from J; bases not matched to a gene: 6. This CDR3 has 15 amino acids.

This sequence joins TRBV7-6 and TRBJ2-3; D may be TRBD2 (7 bases). The CDR3 runs 16 residues. CDR1 and CDR2 (germline): SGHVS, FNYEAQ. Trimming stripped 5 bases from V and 4 bases from J, with 19 bases between. CDR3 bases: TGTGCCAGCAGCCCTAGTGTGGGGGGGGCTGCAGATACGCAGTATTTT. Translation gives CASSPSVGGAADTQYF.

V usage is TRBV7-9 and J usage is TRBJ2-4, with D unclear. The CDR3 consists of 11 residues. Germline V gene sequence: CDR1 SEHNR, CDR2 FQNEAQ (reference sequence). Trimming removed 5 bases from V and 2 bases from J, with 1 base in between. The CDR3 DNA is TGTGCCAGCAGCCCCAAAAACATTCAGTACTTC. Its protein is CASSPKNIQYF. Full variable domain (outside the CDR3, taken from reference TRBV7-9 and TRBJ2-4): DTGVSQNPRHKITKRGQNVTFRCDPISEHNRLYWYRQTLGQGPEFLTYFQNEAQLEKSRLLSDRFSAERPKGSFSTLEIQRTEQGDSAMYLCASSPKNIQYFGAGTRLSVL.

The CDR3 sequence is CASSSPQGATGKETQYF. The CDR3 DNA reads TGTGCCAGTAGTAGCCCACAGGGGGCGACCGGGAAAGAGACCCAGTACTTC. The rearrangement uses TRBV19 and TRBJ2-5, with 9 nucleotides matching TRBD1. After removal of 4 bases from V and 3 bases from J, the junction contained 12 bases not matched to a gene. The CDR3 has 17 residues. Germline V gives CDR1 LNHDA, CDR2 SQIVND (reference sequence). Supplemented by reference TRBV19 and TRBJ2-5, the full variable domain reads DGGITQSPKYLFRKEGQNVTLSCEQNLNHDAMYWYRQDPGQGLRLIYYSQIVNDFQKGDIAEGYSVSREKKESFPLTVTSAQKNPTAFYLCASSSPQGATGKETQYFGPGTRLLVL.

This clonotype turned up a few times. V usage is TRBV7-9 and J usage is TRBJ1-6, with D maybe TRBD1 (6 bases). V gave up 0 bases and J gave up 0 bases, with 15 bases separating them. The germline CDR1 and CDR2 sequences are SEHNR and FQNEAQ (reference sequence). This CDR3 region has 19 residues. The CDR3: CASSLATGEASSYNSPLHF. DNA for the CDR3: TGTGCCAGCAGCTTAGCGACAGGTGAAGCCAGCTCCTATAATTCACCCCTCCACTTT.

The chain employs TRBV18 and TRBJ2-3, with no clear D. This CDR3 spans 16 amino acids. Trimming cost V 4 bases and J 0 bases, with 14 bases left between them. The germline gives CDR1 KGHSH, CDR2 LQKENI. CDR3: CASSLIEVASTDTQYF. The DNA for the CDR3 is TGTGCCAGCTCACTTATTGAGGTGGCTAGCACAGATACGCAGTATTTT. Together with reference TRBV18 and TRBJ2-3, the CDR3 gives the full variable domain: NAGVMQNPRHLVRRRGQEARLRCSPMKGHSHVYWYRQLPEEGLKFMVYLQKENIIDESGMPKERFSAEFPKEGPSILRIQQVVRGDSAAYFCASSLIEVASTDTQYFGPGTRLTVL.

This clonotype was counted between two and nine times. The chain carries TRBV7-3 and TRBJ2-1; tentatively, D is TRBD1 (5 bases). The CDR3 contains 17 residues. Trimming pared 5 bases from V and 0 bases from J, leaving 17 bases between. In germline, CDR1 is SGHTA, CDR2 FQGTGA. As DNA, the CDR3 is TGTGCCAGCAGCGACCTAGGACACTTGAGCTCCTACAATGAGCAGTTCTTC. Translated: CASSDLGHLSSYNEQFF.

This clonotype was seen many times. The rearrangement joins TRBV7-2 to TRBJ2-3; D may be TRBD1 or TRBD2 (6 bases each). The V end lost 4 bases, the J end lost 1 base, and 15 bases lay between the germline ends. Germline V CDR1 and CDR2: SGHTA, FQGNSA. This CDR3 region has 16 residues. The CDR3, as DNA: TGTGCCAGCAGCTACCTCCGGGGGCCAGGCACAGATACGCAGTATTTT. It codes for CASSYLRGPGTDTQYF.

The gene calls are TRBV7-6 and TRBJ1-2; D remains ambiguous. Germline loops: CDR1 SGHVS, CDR2 FNYEAQ. The CDR3 runs 15 residues. Trimming pared 1 base from V and 5 bases from J, leaving 14 bases between. CDR3 in amino acids: CASSLVTSPLYGYTF. In DNA form, the CDR3 reads TGTGCCAGCAGCTTAGTAACGTCCCCCCTATATGGCTACACCTTC.

The table lists this clonotype with many counts. This chain joins TRBV6-1 and TRBJ2-7; D ambiguous. Trimming removed 5 bases from V and 5 bases from J, with 19 bases in between. The germline V gene has CDR1 MNHNS and CDR2 SASEGT. The CDR3 has 15 amino acids. The CDR3, as DNA: TGTGCCAGCAGTTTCATTGCGGACGATAACCACGAGCAGTACTTC. It specifies CASSFIADDNHEQYF.

This clonotype has ten or more counts. The chain links TRBV7-3 to TRBJ2-2, with TRBD2 matching 11 bases. Germline values: CDR1 SGHTA, CDR2 FQGTGA. Trimming cost V 5 bases and J 3 bases; bases outside gene matches: 5. This CDR3 is 16 amino acids long. In DNA, the CDR3 is TGTGCCAGCAGCCCTACTAGCGGGGGAGACACCGGGGAGCTGTTTTTT. Its translation is CASSPTSGGDTGELFF.

This clonotype appeared a few times. The rearrangement links TRBV12-3 or TRBV12-4 to TRBJ2-7; 7 nucleotides match TRBD2. V shed 1 base, J shed 3 bases, and the junction held 3 bases outside the gene matches. The CDR3 sequence is 14 residues long. DNA for the CDR3: TGTGCCAGCAGTTTAGGACTAGCCATCTACGAGCAGTACTTC. Protein: CASSLGLAIYEQYF.

The chain couples TRBV27 to TRBJ1-1, with TRBD1 identical over 9 bases. The germline CDR1 and CDR2 sequences are MNHEY and SMNVEV (reference sequence). The length of the CDR3 is 14 residues. J lost 7 bases, V lost 8 bases, and 11 bases had no gene match. Here the CDR3 DNA reads TGTGCCAGCTATGTAACAGGGGGCGGGGATGAAGCTTTCTTT. It codes for CASYVTGGGDEAFF.

This clonotype was detected only a few times. The chain couples TRBV5-1 to TRBJ2-2; TRBD2 matches 7 bases. Germline V lookup: CDR1 SGHRS, CDR2 YFSETQ. The CDR3 covers 16 residues. V was pared by 0 bases and J by 4 bases, with 6 bases of the junction left unmatched. The CDR3 DNA follows: TGCGCCAGCAGCTTGGAGGAGCGGGGAAGCACCGGGGAGCTGTTTTTT. This codes for CASSLEERGSTGELFF. Based on the CDR3 plus reference TRBV5-1 and TRBJ2-2, the full variable domain is KAGVTQTPRYLIKTRGQQVTLSCSPISGHRSVSWYQQTPGQGLQFLFEYFSETQRNKGNFPGRFSGRQFSNSRSEMNVSTLELGDSALYLCASSLEERGSTGELFFGEGSRLTVL.

This chain connects TRBV7-9 to TRBJ2-7; TRBD1 or TRBD2 may be the D gene (5 bases each). CDR1 and CDR2 (germline): SEHNR, FQNEAQ (reference sequence). The CDR3 covers 13 residues. The CDR3 sequence: CASSHGTSRAVEV. In nucleotides, the CDR3 is TGTGCCAGCAGCCATGGGACGTCGCGGGCTGTAGAGGTC.

In its sample, this clonotype was seen many times. The chain combines TRBV7-8 with TRBJ1-1; a possible D gene is TRBD1 (6 bases). Germline V gene sequence: CDR1 SGHVS, CDR2 FQNEAQ. V lost 3 bases to trimming and J lost 6 bases, with 17 bases between them. The CDR3 has 15 amino acids. CDR3: CASSFQRGGTSEAFF. CDR3 nucleotides: TGTGCCAGCAGCTTTCAAAGGGGGGGAACCTCTGAAGCTTTCTTT.

This clonotype was picked up many times. The chain employs TRBV6-6 and TRBJ1-1; unclear D gene. CDR1 MNHNY and CDR2 SVGAGI come from the germline V gene (reference sequence). V was trimmed by 0 bases and J by 1 base, leaving 6 bases between them. The CDR3 spans 14 residues. CDR3 sequence (DNA): TGTGCCAGCAGTTACTCCGCCCGGAACACTGAAGCTTTCTTT. Its translation: CASSYSARNTEAFF.

The CDR3 sequence: CASTIQGANTEAFF. CDR3 DNA: TGTGCCAGCACCATACAGGGGGCGAACACTGAAGCTTTCTTT. The V call is TRBV5-6, the J call TRBJ1-1, with TRBD1 matching 9 bases. CDR3 size: 14 residues. V gave up 6 bases and J gave up 1 base; unmatched junction bases: 4. From germline, CDR1 is SGHDT and CDR2 YYEEEE.

The chain links TRBV29-1 to TRBJ2-7; tentative D call: TRBD1 (5 bases). Looked up from germline, CDR1 is SQVTM and CDR2 is ANQGSEA. This CDR3 has 12 amino acids. V was clipped by 7 bases and J by 4 bases, with 14 bases between them. CDR3 sequence (DNA): TGCAGCGCCGGGCCACAGGTGTACGAGCAGTACTTC. Amino acids: CSAGPQVYEQYF.

This clonotype has a handful of counts. This chain connects TRBV7-6 to TRBJ1-2; D is ambiguous. The CDR3 is 15 amino acids. Per germline, CDR1 SGHVS and CDR2 FNYEAQ. Trimming took off 2 bases at V and 6 bases at J, with 16 bases between the two ends. The CDR3 spells CASSLREGGWDGYTF. The CDR3 DNA reads TGTGCCAGCAGCTTACGAGAGGGCGGTTGGGATGGCTACACCTTC. The full variable domain, rest sourced from reference TRBV7-6 and TRBJ1-2, is GAGVSQSPRYKVTKRGQDVALRCDPISGHVSLYWYRQALGQGPEFLTYFNYEAQQDKSGLPNDRFSAERPEGSISTLTIQRTEQRDSAMYRCASSLREGGWDGYTFGSGTRLTVV.

Only a few counts were recorded for this clonotype. This chain connects TRBV10-3 to TRBJ2-3; 10 bases are shared with TRBD1. The CDR3 is 17 residues long. The germline V gene encodes CDR1 ENHRY and CDR2 SYGVKD. V lost 6 bases to trimming and J lost 0 bases; unmatched junction nucleotides: 9. The CDR3 spells CAIRSPGTGVSTDTQYF. CDR3 DNA sequence: TGTGCCATCAGGTCCCCCGGGACAGGGGTAAGCACAGATACGCAGTATTTT.

The chain has TRBV20-1 and TRBJ2-5; 7 bases match TRBD2. Looked up from germline, CDR1 is DFQATT and CDR2 is SNEGSKA (reference sequence). CDR3 length equals 13 residues. V trimming: 3 bases; J trimming: 0 bases; junction bases outside the gene matches: 1. The CDR3 region has the DNA TGCAGTGCTAGGGGGGGGTACCAAGAGACCCAGTACTTC. Translated: CSARGGYQETQYF.

This clonotype has just a few counts. The V gene is TRBV11-3, the J gene TRBJ2-1, with TRBD2 matching 7 bases. This CDR3 is built from 14 residues. CDR1 and CDR2 from the germline V gene are SGHNT and YENEEA. Losses at the gene ends were 2 bases for V and 6 bases for J; bases not matched to a gene: 4. CDR3 protein: CASSLTGGVNEQFF. The DNA for the CDR3 is TGTGCCAGCAGCTTAACGGGGGGTGTCAATGAGCAGTTCTTC.

On this clonotype: Mismatch with germline at one junction end may stem from a read error. V usage is TRBV28 and J usage is TRBJ2-2, with 7 bases lining up with TRBD1. Germline CDR1 MDHEN, CDR2 SYDVKM. The CDR3 has 15 amino acids. CDR3 region: CASSLFGQALPERFF. The DNA for the CDR3 is TGTGCCAGCAGTTTATTTGGACAGGCCCTTCCGGAGCGGTTTTTT.

This clonotype was found many times. One end of the junction does not line up with germline, which may come from a read error. The rearrangement joins TRBV7-7 to TRBJ2-2, with D maybe TRBD1 (5 bases). This CDR3 is 14 amino acids long. The germline V gene encodes CDR1 SSHAT and CDR2 FNYEAQ (reference sequence). Here the CDR3 DNA reads TGTGCTAGCAGCTTAGGGGTTAACACCGGGGAGCTGTTTTTT. Its translation is CASSLGVNTGELFF. Full variable domain (outside the CDR3, taken from reference TRBV7-7 and TRBJ2-2): GAGVSQSPRYKVTKRGQDVTLRCDPISSHATLYWYQQALGQGPEFLTYFNYEAQPDKSGLPSDRFSAERPEGSISTLTIQRTEQRDSAMYRCASSLGVNTGELFFGEGSRLTVL.

In its sample, this clonotype was seen a few times. The V gene is TRBV24-1, the J gene TRBJ2-1; 10 bases are a match to TRBD2. Germline lookup yields CDR1 KGHDR and CDR2 SFDVKD. This CDR3 comprises 15 residues. V lost 4 bases, J lost 4 bases, and 3 bases stayed unmatched. Here the CDR3 reads CATSDASGGYNEQFF. The CDR3 DNA reads TGTGCCACCAGTGACGCTAGCGGGGGTTACAATGAGCAGTTCTTC.

The CDR3 protein is CASSPDPYGSYEQYF. In DNA form, the CDR3 reads TGTGCCAGCAGCCCCGACCCCTATGGCTCCTACGAGCAGTACTTC. The V call is TRBV7-6, the J call TRBJ2-7; D is ambiguous. This CDR3 spans 15 amino acids. V lost 5 bases to trimming and J lost 0 bases, with 14 bases between them. The V gene's germline CDR1 is SGHVS and CDR2 FNYEAQ.

This clonotype was seen at least ten times. V usage is TRBV7-2 and J usage is TRBJ2-7, with TRBD2 matching 8 bases. Germline V CDR1 and CDR2: SGHTA, FQGNSA. CDR3 length: 15 amino acids. V trimming: 6 bases; J trimming: 2 bases; junction bases outside the gene matches: 9. The CDR3 DNA is TGTGCCAGCAGTCTGGGGCTAGCGGGCCCCTACGAGCAGTACTTC. Translated: CASSLGLAGPYEQYF. Full variable domain (outside the CDR3, taken from reference TRBV7-2 and TRBJ2-7): GAGVSQSPSNKVTEKGKDVELRCDPISGHTALYWYRQSLGQGLEFLIYFQGNSAPDKSGLPSDRFSAERTGGSVSTLTIQRTQQEDSAVYLCASSLGLAGPYEQYFGPGTRLTVT.